This T cell receptor (beta chain) comes out of a study of T cells expressing NK-cell markers. Reprocessing the 5' RACE reads, TCRdb reports a single entry for every CDR3 protein and omits DNA. Its table records about 160,000 distinct CDR3 sequences. In germline, CDR1 is PRHDT, CDR2 FYEKMQ (reference sequence). This CDR3 comprises 16 residues. The specimen sequenced was blood T cells: a sorted CD56 or NKG2C T cell subset, CD4+ or CD8+ T cells, or bulk PBMC T cells (not recorded which). This chain joins TRBV13 and TRBJ2-2; TCRdb's D call, TRBD1, is unchecked because there is no DNA. The receptor comes from a woman between 18 and 70 years old in good health. The CDR3 loop is CASSPRGGTNTGELFF.